The T cell receptor (beta chain) under discussion was sequenced for a study of OX40 agonist ivuxolimab in advanced cancers. The table lists this clone with a few counts. TCRdb's copy holds only in-frame clones and misses some; the assay was immunoSEQ multiplex PCR. The table shows approximately 80,000 clones, with approximately 85% occurring only once. This CDR3 contains 15 residues. With 0 bases removed from V and 8 bases from J, the gap between germline ends came to 16 bases. Germline CDR1 and CDR2: SGHTA and FQGNSA. The chain employs TRBV7-2 and TRBJ1-2; tentatively, D is TRBD1 (5 bases). Sequencing used CD4+ or CD8+ T cells sorted from blood, obtained in a trial of the OX40 agonist ivuxolimab. This TCR derives from an adult with an advanced solid tumor such as melanoma, head and neck, liver or kidney cancer. DNA of the CDR3: TGTGCCAGCAGCTTAGCTTCGGCAGGGCTCTCCGGCTACACCTTC. Translating it yields CASSLASAGLSGYTF.